This T cell receptor (beta chain) emerged from a study of T cells after yellow fever vaccination. MiXCR, run by TCRdb on the 5' RACE reads, gives a single entry per CDR3 protein. This sample has about 300,000 distinct CDR3 sequences, with 7.5% to 9% found just once. This clonotype was observed a handful of times. With V trimmed by 5 bases and J by 7 bases, 9 bases remained unmatched. Per germline, CDR1 MNHEY and CDR2 SMNVEV (reference sequence). The CDR3 is 15 residues long. This chain uses TRBV27 with TRBJ2-3; 10 nucleotides agree with TRBD2. The clonotype comes from a young man who received the YFV17D yellow fever vaccine. Source: CD4+ T cells sorted from PBMCs, taken 5 days after the yellow fever booster vaccination. The DNA of the CDR3 is TGTGCCAGCAGTGGATGGACTAGCGGACCCAATACGCAGTATTTT. This encodes CASSGWTSGPNTQYF.